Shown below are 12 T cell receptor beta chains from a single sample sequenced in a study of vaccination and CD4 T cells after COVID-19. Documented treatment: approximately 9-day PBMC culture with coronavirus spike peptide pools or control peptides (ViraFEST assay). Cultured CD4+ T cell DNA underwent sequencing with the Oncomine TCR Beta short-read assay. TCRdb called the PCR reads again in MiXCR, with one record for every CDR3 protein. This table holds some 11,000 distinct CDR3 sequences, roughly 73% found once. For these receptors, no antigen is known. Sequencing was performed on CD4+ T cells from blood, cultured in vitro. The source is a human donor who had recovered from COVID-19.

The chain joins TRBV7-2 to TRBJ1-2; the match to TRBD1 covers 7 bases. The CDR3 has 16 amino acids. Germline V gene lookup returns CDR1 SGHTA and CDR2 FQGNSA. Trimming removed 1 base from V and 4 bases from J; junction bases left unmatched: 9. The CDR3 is CASSLDAGGISYGYTF. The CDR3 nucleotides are TGTGCCAGCAGCTTAGACGCAGGGGGAATTTCCTATGGCTACACCTTC.

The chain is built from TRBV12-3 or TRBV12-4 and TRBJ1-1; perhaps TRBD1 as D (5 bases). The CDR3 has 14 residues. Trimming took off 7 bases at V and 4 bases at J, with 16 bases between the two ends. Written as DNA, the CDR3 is TGTGCCAGCATCGAGGGGCTCTGGGGCACTGAAGCTTTCTTT. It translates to CASIEGLWGTEAFF.

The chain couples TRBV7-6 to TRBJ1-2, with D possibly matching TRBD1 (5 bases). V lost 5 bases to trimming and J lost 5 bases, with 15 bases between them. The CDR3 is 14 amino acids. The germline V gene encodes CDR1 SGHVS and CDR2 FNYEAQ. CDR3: CASSPNPTDYGYTF. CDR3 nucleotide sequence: TGTGCCAGCAGCCCTAACCCGACAGATTATGGCTACACCTTC. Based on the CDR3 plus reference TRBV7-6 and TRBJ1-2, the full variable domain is GAGVSQSPRYKVTKRGQDVALRCDPISGHVSLYWYRQALGQGPEFLTYFNYEAQQDKSGLPNDRFSAERPEGSISTLTIQRTEQRDSAMYRCASSPNPTDYGYTFGSGTRLTVV.

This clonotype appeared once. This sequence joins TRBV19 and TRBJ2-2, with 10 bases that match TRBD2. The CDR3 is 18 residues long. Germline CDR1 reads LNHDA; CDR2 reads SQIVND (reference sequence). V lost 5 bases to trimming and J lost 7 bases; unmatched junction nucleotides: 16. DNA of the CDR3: TGTGCCAGTAGTGGCCGACAGAGGGCTAGCGGGAGAGACGGGGAGCTGTTTTTT. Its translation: CASSGRQRASGRDGELFF. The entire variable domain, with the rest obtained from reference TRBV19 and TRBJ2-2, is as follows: DGGITQSPKYLFRKEGQNVTLSCEQNLNHDAMYWYRQDPGQGLRLIYYSQIVNDFQKGDIAEGYSVSREKKESFPLTVTSAQKNPTAFYLCASSGRQRASGRDGELFFGEGSRLTVL.

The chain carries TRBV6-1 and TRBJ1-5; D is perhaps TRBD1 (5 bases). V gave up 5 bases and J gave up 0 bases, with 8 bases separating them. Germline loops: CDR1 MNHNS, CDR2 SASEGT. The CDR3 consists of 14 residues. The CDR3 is CASSRGDSNQPQHF. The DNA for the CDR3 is TGTGCCAGCAGTCGAGGGGATAGCAATCAGCCCCAGCATTTT.

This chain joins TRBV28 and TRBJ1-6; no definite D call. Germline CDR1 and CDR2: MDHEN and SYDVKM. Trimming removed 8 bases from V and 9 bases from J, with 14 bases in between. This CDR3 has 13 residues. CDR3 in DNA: TGTGCCAGCCGGACCATTCGGGGTTCACCCCTCCACTTT. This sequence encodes CASRTIRGSPLHF.

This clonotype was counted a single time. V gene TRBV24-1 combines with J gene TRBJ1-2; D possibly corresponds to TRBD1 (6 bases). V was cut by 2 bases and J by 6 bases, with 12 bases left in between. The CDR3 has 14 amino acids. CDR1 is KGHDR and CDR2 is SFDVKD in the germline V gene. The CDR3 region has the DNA TGTGCCACCAGTGATTGGCGGGGGGCGCATGGCTACACCTTC. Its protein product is CATSDWRGAHGYTF.

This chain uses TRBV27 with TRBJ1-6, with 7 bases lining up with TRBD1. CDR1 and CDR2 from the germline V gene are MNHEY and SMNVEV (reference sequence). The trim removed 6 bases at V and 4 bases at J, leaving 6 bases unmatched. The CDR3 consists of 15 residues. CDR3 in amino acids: CASRPTGQYNSPLHF. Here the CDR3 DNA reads TGTGCCAGCAGACCGACGGGACAGTATAATTCACCCCTCCACTTT.

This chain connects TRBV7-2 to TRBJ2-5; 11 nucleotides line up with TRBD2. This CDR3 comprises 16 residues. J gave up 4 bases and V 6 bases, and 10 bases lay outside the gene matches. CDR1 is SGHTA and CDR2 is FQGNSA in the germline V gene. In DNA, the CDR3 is TGTGCCAGCAGGGCTTTACTAGCGGGAGTAGGAGAGACCCAGTACTTC. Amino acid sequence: CASRALLAGVGETQYF.

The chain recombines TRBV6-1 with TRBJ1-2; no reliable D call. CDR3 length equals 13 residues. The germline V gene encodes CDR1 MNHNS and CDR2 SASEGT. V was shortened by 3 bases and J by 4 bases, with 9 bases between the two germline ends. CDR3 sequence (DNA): TGTGCCAGCAGTGAGTCGACCCGCTATGGCTACACCTTC. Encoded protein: CASSESTRYGYTF.

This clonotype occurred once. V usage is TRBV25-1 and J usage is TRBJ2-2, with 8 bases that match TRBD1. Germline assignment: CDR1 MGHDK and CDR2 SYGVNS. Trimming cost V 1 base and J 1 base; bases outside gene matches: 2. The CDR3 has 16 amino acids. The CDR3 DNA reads TGTGCCAGCAGTGAATTGGGGACAGGGAACACCGGGGAGCTGTTTTTT. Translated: CASSELGTGNTGELFF.

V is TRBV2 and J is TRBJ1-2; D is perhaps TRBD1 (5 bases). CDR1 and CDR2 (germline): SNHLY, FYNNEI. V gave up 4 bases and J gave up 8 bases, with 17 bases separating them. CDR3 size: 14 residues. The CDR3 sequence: CASSVRGPSWGYTF. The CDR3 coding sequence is TGTGCCAGCAGTGTTCGGGGACCGTCGTGGGGCTACACCTTC. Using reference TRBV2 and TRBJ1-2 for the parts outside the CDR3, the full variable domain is EPEVTQTPSHQVTQMGQEVILRCVPISNHLYFYWYRQILGQKVEFLVSFYNNEISEKSEIFDDQFSVERPDGSNFTLKIRSTKLEDSAMYFCASSVRGPSWGYTFGSGTRLTVV.